This T cell receptor (beta chain) was found in a study of early T cells in non-severe SARS-CoV-2 infection. Study overall: Sequencing input comprised bulk RNA from unsorted whole blood; chain pairing was not available.

This clonotype was seen more than once but under ten times. Its antigen is currently unknown. cDNA molecules, individually, were tagged with unique molecular identifiers. TCRdb redid the calling of the 5' RACE reads with MiXCR, one entry per CDR3 protein. The data contain about 130,000 distinct CDR3 sequences, 15% of them singletons. Losses at the gene ends were 1 base for V and 0 bases for J; bases not matched to a gene: 2. This CDR3 has 17 amino acids. From germline, CDR1 is SGHTA and CDR2 FQGNSA. Study-level points and caveats: VDJdb matches were skewed toward anti-spike CD8 T cell responses.

The TCR was taken from an adult who was a healthcare worker with PCR-confirmed SARS-CoV-2 infection or an uninfected control (not recorded which). Sequencing used whole blood. This sequence joins TRBV7-2 and TRBJ2-1; TRBD2 matches 11 bases. CDR3 loop: CASSLVGLAGSYNEQFF. In DNA form, the CDR3 reads TGTGCCAGCAGCTTAGTTGGACTAGCGGGCTCCTACAATGAGCAGTTCTTC.